The clone carrying this TCR beta chain was found once. Its antigen is still unknown. The CDR3 loop spans 16 amino acids. Trimming took 10 bases from V and 2 from J; bases not matched to a gene: 14. Germline V gives CDR1 WNHNN, CDR2 SYGVQD (reference sequence). This sample is drawn from a study of cytomegalovirus exposure and HLA in healthy donors. Primers for the PCR totalled 60 Vbeta and 13 Jbeta. Original data processing: Counted up in a later analysis, unique TCR beta chains came to roughly 80 million, with around 10 million shared. The data were produced by immunoSEQ multiplex PCR, yet TCRdb's version contains in-frame clones alone and is incomplete. That table is the source of V, J and clone size, and D and trimming were worked out from the DNA. The sample has under 200,000 clones, approximately 80% seen once. The study, taken as a whole, reports: Differences between HLA loci emerged in a later analysis of TCR association rates, with DRB1 most and HLA-C fewest. A later analysis reportedly found fewer N-insertions in an Asian-associated ancestry cluster than the roughly 680-donor mean. A later analysis linked a missense DCLRE1C variant to TCR beta V- and J-gene trimming.

The J gene is TRBJ2-7, the V gene TRBV10-1; 10 bases map to TRBD2. The sample was PBMCs. The clonotype was recovered from a man aged 30-40 years in good health and CMV-seronegative. In DNA, the CDR3 is TGCGCCACCCTCCCCGGGACTAGCGTTGGACCCTACGAGCAGTACTTC. Its translation: CATLPGTSVGPYEQYF.